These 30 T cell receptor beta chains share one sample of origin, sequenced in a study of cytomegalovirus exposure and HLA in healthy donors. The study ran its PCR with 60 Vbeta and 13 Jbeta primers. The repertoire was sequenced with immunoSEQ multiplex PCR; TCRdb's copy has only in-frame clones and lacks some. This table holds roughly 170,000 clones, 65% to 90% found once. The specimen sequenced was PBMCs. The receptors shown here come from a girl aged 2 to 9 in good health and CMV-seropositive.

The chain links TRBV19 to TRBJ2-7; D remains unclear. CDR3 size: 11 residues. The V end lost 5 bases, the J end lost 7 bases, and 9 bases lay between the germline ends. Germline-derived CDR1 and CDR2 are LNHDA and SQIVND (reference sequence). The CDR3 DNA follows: TGTGCCAGTAGTCAACTTAGTGAGCAGTACTTC. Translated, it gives CASSQLSEQYF.

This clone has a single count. This CDR3 reads CASSSLPILSYEQYF. In DNA form, the CDR3 reads TGTGCCAGCAGTTCACTTCCCATCCTATCCTACGAGCAGTACTTC. The chain links TRBV6-9 to TRBJ2-7; D unresolved. Trimming left V 4 bases short and J 1 base short, with 14 bases between. The CDR3 contains 15 residues. The germline gives CDR1 MNHGY, CDR2 SVAAGI.

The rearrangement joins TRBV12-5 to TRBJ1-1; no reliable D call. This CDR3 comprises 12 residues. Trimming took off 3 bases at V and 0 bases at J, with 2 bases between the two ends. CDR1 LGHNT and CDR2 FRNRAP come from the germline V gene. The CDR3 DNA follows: TGTGCTAGTGGTTTTATGAACACTGAAGCTTTCTTT. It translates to CASGFMNTEAFF. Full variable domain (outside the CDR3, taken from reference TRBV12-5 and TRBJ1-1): DARVTQTPRHKVTEMGQEVTMRCQPILGHNTVFWYRQTMMQGLELLAYFRNRAPLDDSGMPKDRFSAEMPDATLATLKIQPSEPRDSAVYFCASGFMNTEAFFGQGTRLTVV.

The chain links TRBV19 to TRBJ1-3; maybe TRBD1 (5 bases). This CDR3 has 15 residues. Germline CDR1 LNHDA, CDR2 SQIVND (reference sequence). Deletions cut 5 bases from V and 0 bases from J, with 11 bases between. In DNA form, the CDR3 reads TGTGCCAGTAGTGTGGACACAAGCTCTGGAAACACCATATATTTT. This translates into CASSVDTSSGNTIYF.

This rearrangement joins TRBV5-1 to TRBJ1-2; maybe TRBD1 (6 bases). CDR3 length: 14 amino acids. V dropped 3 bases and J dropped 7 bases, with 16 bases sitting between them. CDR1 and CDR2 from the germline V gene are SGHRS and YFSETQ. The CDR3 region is CASSSNQGLGGYTF. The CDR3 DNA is TGCGCCAGCAGCTCGAATCAGGGGTTGGGTGGCTACACCTTC.

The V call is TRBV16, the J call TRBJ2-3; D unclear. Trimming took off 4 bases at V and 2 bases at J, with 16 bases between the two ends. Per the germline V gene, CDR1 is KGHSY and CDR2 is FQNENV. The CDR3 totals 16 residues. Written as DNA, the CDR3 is TGTGCCAGCAGCCCACATGTAGGAGTATCCACAGATACGCAGTATTTT. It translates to CASSPHVGVSTDTQYF.

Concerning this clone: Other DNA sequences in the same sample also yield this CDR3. The CDR3 loop reads CASSFGQEPYEQYF. The CDR3 DNA follows: TGCGCCAGCAGCTTTGGGCAGGAACCCTACGAGCAGTACTTC. The genes are TRBV5-1 and TRBJ2-7; no clear D gene. CDR3 size: 14 residues. Germline values: CDR1 SGHRS, CDR2 YFSETQ. V was cut by 2 bases and J by 2 bases, with 11 bases left in between.

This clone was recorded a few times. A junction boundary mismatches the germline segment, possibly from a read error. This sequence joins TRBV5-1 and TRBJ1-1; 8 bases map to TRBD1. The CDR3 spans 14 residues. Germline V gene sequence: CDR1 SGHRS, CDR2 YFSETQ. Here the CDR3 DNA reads TGCGCCAGCAGTTTGGACAGGGTGAACACTGAAGCTTTCTTT. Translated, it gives CASSLDRVNTEAFF. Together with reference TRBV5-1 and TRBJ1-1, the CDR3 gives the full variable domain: KAGVTQTPRYLIKTRGQQVTLSCSPISGHRSVSWYQQTPGQGLQFLFEYFSETQRNKGNFPGRFSGRQFSNSRSEMNVSTLELGDSALYLCASSLDRVNTEAFFGQGTRLTVV.

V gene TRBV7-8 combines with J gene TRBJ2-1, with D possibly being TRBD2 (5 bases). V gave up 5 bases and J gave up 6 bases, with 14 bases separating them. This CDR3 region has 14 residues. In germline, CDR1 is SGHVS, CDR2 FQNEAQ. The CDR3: CASSQTPEGNEQFF. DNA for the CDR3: TGTGCCAGCAGCCAGACACCAGAGGGCAATGAGCAGTTCTTC.

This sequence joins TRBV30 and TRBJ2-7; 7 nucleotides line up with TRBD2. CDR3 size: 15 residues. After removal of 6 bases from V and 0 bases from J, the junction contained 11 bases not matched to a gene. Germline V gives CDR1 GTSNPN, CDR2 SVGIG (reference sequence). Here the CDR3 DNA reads TGTGCCTGCAACAATAGGCGGGAGAGCTCCTACGAGCAGTACTTC. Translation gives CACNNRRESSYEQYF. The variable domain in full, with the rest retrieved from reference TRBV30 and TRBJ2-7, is SQTIHQWPATLVQPVGSPLSLECTVEGTSNPNLYWYRQAAGRGLQLLFYSVGIGQISSEVPQNLSASRPQDRQFILSSKKLLLSDSGFYLCACNNRRESSYEQYFGPGTRLTVT.

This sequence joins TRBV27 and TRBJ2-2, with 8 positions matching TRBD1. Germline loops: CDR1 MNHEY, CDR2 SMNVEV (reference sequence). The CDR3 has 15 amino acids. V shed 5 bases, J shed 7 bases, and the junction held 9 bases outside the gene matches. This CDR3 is CASSPSGQVFGELFF. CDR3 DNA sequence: TGTGCCAGCAGTCCCTCGGGACAGGTTTTCGGGGAGCTGTTTTTT.

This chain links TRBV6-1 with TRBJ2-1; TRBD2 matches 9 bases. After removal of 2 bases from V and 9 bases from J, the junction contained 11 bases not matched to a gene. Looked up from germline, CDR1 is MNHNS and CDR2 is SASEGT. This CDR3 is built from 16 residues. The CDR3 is CASSERGSGSSAEQFF. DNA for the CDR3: TGTGCCAGCAGTGAAAGGGGTAGCGGGAGTTCGGCTGAGCAGTTCTTC.

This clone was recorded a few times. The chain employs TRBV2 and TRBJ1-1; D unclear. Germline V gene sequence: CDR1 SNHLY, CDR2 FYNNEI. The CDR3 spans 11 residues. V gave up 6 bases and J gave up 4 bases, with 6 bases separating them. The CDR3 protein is CASRAVTEAFF. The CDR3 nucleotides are TGTGCCAGCAGGGCGGTCACTGAAGCTTTCTTT.

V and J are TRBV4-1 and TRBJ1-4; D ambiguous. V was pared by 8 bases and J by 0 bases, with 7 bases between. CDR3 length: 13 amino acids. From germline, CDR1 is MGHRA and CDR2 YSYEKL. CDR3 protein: CASPTTTNEKLFF. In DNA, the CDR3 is TGCGCCAGCCCTACCACAACTAATGAAAAACTGTTTTTT.

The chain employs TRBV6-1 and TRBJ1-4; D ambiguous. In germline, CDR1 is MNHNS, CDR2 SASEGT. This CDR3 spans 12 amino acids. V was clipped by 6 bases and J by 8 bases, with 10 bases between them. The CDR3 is CASRAGGEKLFF. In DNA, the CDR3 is TGTGCCAGCAGGGCTGGAGGAGAAAAACTGTTTTTT.

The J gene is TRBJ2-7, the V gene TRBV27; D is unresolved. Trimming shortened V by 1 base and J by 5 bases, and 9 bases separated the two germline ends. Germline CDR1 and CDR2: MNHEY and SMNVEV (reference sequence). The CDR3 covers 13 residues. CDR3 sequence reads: CASSLWALHEQYF. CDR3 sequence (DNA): TGTGCCAGCAGTTTATGGGCCCTCCACGAGCAGTACTTC.

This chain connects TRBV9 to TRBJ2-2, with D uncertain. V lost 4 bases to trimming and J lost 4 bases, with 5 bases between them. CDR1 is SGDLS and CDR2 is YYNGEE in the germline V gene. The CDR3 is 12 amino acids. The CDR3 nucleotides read TGTGCCAGCAGCCTAAGCACCGGGGAGCTGTTTTTT. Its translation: CASSLSTGELFF.

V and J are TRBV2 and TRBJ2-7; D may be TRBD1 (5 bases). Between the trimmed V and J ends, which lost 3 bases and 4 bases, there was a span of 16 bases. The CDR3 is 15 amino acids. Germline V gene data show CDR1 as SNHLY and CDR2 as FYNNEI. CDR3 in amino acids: CASSDRRGVRYEQYF. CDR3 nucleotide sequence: TGTGCCAGCAGTGACCGAAGGGGTGTTCGGTACGAGCAGTACTTC.

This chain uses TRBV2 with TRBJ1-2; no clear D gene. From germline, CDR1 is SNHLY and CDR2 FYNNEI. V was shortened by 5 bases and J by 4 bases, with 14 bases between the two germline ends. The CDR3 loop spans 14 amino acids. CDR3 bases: TGTGCCAGCAGTCCGCCTACCTCCCCCTATGGCTACACCTTC. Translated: CASSPPTSPYGYTF.

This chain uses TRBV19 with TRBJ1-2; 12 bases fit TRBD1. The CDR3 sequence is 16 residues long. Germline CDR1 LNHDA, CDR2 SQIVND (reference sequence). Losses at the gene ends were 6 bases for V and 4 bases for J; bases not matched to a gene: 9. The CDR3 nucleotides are TGTGCCAGTAGCCGGGACAGGGGGCCGGGAGGCTATGGCTACACCTTC. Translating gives CASSRDRGPGGYGYTF.

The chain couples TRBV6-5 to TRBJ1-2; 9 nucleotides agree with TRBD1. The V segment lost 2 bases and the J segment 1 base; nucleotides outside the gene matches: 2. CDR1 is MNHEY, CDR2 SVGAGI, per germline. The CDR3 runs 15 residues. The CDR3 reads CASSYAGQGNYGYTF. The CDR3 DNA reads TGTGCCAGCAGTTACGCGGGACAGGGTAACTATGGCTACACCTTC.

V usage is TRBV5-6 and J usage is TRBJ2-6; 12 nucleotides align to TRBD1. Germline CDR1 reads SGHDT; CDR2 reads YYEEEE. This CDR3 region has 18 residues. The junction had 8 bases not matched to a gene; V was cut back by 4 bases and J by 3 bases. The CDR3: CASSIPGQGAVGANVLTF. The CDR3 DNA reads TGTGCCAGCAGCATACCGGGACAGGGGGCTGTTGGGGCCAACGTCCTGACTTTC.

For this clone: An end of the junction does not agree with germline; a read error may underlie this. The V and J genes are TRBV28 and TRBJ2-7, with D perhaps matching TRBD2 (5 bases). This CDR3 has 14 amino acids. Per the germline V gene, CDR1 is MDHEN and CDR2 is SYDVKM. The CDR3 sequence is CASSFPSGSGYPFF. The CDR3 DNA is TGTGCCAGCAGTTTCCCGTCGGGGTCGGGATACCCTTTCTTC.

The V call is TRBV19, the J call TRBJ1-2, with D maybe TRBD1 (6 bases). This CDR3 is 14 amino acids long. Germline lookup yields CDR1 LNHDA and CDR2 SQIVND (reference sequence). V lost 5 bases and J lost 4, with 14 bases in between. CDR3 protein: CASSAQGVAYGYTF. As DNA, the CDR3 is TGTGCCAGTAGTGCACAGGGCGTCGCCTATGGCTACACCTTC.

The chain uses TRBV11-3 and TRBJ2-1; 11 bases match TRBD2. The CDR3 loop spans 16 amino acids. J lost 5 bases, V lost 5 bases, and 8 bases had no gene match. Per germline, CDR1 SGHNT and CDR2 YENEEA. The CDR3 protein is CASSPPTSGTNNEQFF. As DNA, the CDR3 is TGTGCCAGCAGCCCCCCGACTAGCGGGACAAACAATGAGCAGTTCTTC. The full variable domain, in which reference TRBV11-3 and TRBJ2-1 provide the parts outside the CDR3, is EAGVVQSPRYKIIEKKQPVAFWCNPISGHNTLYWYLQNLGQGPELLIRYENEEAVDDSQLPKDRFSAERLKGVDSTLKIQPAELGDSAVYLCASSPPTSGTNNEQFFGPGTRLTVL.

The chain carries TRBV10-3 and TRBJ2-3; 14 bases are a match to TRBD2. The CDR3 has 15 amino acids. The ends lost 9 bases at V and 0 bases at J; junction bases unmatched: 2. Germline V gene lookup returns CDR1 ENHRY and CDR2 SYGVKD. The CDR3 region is CAIGLAGGSTDTQYF. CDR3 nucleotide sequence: TGTGCCATAGGACTAGCGGGAGGTAGCACAGATACGCAGTATTTT.

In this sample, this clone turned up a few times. As DNA, the CDR3 is TGCGCCAGCAGCCAAGAGGGACTAGCGGGAGCAGTTCTCCATGAGCAGTTCTTC. Translating gives CASSQEGLAGAVLHEQFF. This chain links TRBV4-1 with TRBJ2-1; 14 bases are a match to TRBD2. V lost 0 bases, J lost 8 bases, and 9 bases stayed unmatched. This CDR3 is built from 18 residues. In germline, CDR1 is MGHRA, CDR2 YSYEKL.

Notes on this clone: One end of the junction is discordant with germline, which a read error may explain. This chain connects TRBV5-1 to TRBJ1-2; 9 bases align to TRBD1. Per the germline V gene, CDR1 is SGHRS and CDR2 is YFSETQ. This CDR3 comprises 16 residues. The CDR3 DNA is TGCGCCAGCAGCTCCGTACAGGGGGCGGGTGACTATGGCTACGCCTTC. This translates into CASSSVQGAGDYGYAF.

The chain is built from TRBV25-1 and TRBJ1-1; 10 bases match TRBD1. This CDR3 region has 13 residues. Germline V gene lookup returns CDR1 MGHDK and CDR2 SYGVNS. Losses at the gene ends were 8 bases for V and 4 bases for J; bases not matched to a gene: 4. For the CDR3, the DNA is TGTGCCAGCCGACGGACAGGGGGCACTGAAGCTTTCTTT. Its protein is CASRRTGGTEAFF.

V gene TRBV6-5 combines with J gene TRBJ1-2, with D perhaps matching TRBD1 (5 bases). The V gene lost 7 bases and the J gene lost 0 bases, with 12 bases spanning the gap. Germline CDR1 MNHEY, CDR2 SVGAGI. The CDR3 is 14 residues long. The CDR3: CASTQGLANYGYTF. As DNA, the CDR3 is TGTGCCAGCACTCAGGGTTTAGCTAACTATGGCTACACCTTC.